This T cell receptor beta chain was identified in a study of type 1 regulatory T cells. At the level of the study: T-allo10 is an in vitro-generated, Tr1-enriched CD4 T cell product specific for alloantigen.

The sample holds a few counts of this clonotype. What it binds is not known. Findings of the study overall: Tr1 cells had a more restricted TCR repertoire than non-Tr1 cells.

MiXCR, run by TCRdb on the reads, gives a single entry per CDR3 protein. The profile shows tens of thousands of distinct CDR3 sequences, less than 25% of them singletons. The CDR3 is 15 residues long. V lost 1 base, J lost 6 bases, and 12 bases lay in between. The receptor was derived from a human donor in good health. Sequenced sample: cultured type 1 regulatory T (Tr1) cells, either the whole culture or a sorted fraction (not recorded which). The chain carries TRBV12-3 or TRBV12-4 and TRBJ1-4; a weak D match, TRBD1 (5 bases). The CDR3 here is CASSLGSQGHEKLFF. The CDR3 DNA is TGTGCCAGCAGTTTAGGGTCCCAGGGACATGAAAAACTGTTTTTT.